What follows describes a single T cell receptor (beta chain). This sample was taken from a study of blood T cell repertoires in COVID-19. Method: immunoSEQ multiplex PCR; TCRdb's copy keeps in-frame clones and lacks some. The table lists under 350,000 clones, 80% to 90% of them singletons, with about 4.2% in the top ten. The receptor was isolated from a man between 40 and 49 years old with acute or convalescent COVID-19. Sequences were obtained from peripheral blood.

The CDR3 region is CASSSYQGSGNTIYF. DNA of the CDR3: TGTGCCAGTAGTTCCTATCAGGGGAGTGGAAACACCATATATTTT. The V call is TRBV19, the J call TRBJ1-3, with D perhaps TRBD1 (6 bases). This CDR3 comprises 15 residues. Between the trimmed V and J ends, which lost 5 bases and 3 bases, there was a span of 14 bases. Germline lookup yields CDR1 LNHDA and CDR2 SQIVND (reference sequence).